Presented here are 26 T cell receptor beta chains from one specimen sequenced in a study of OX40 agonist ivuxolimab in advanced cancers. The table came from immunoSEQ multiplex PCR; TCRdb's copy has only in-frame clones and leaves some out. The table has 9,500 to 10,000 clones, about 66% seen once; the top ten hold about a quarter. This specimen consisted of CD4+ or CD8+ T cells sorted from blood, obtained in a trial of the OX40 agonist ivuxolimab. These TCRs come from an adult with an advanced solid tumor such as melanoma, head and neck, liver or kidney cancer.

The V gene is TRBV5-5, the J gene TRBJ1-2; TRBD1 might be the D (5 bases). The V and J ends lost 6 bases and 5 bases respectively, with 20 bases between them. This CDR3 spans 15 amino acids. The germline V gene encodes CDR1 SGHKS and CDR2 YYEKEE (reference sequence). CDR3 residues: CASTPDQGRGYGYTF. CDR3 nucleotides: TGTGCCAGCACCCCGGACCAGGGACGGGGGTATGGCTACACCTTC.

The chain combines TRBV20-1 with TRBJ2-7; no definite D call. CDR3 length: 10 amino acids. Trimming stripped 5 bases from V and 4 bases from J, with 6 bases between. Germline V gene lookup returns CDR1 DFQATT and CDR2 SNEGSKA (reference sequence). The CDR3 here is CSAGTYEQYF. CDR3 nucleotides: TGCAGTGCTGGCACATACGAGCAGTACTTC.

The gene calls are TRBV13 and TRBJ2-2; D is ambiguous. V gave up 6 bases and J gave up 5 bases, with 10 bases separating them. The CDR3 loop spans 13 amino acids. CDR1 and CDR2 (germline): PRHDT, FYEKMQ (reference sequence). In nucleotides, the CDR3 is TGTGCCAGCAGTGACGTGGGGACCGGGGAGCTGTTTTTT. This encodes CASSDVGTGELFF.

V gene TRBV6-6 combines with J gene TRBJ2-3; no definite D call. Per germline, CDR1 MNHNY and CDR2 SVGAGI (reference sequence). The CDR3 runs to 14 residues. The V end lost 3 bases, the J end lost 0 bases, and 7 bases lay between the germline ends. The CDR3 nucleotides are TGTGCCAGCAGTTATCAGCTTAGCACAGATACGCAGTATTTT. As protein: CASSYQLSTDTQYF.

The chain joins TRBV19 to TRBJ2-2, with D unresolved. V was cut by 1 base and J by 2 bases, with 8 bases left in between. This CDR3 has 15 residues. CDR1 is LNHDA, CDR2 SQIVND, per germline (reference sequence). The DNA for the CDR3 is TGTGCCAGTAGTATAGGGGGATTCAACACCGGGGAGCTGTTTTTT. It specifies CASSIGGFNTGELFF.

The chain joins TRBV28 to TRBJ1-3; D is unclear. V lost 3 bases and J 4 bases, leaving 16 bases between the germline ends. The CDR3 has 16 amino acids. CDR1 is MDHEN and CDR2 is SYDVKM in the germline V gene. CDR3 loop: CASSLGGYLAGNTIYF. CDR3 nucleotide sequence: TGTGCCAGCAGTTTGGGAGGGTATCTAGCAGGAAACACCATATATTTT.

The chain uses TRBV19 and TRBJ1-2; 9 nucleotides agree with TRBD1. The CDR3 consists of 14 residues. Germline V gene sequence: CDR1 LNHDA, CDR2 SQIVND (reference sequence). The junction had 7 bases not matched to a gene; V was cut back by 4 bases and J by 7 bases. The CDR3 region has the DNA TGTGCCAGTAGTACCCGGGACAGGGTTGGTGGCTACACCTTC. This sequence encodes CASSTRDRVGGYTF.

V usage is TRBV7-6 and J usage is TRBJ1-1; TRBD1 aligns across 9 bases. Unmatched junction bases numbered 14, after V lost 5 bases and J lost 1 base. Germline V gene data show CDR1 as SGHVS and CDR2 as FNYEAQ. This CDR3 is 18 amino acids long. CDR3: CASSTLLQGANRNTEAFF. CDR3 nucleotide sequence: TGTGCCAGCAGCACCCTTTTACAGGGGGCAAATAGGAACACTGAAGCTTTCTTT.

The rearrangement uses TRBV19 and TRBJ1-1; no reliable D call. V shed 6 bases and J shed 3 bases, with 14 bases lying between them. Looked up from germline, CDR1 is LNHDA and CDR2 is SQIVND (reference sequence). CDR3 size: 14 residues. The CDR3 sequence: CASSRRIGDTEAFF. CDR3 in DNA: TGTGCCAGTAGCCGAAGGATCGGAGACACTGAAGCTTTCTTT.

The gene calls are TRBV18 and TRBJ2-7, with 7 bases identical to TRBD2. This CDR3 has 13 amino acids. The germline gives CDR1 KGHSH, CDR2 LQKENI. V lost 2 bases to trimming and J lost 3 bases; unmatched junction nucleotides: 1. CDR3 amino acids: CASSPGRDYEQYF. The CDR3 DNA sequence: TGTGCCAGCTCACCAGGGAGGGACTACGAGCAGTACTTC.

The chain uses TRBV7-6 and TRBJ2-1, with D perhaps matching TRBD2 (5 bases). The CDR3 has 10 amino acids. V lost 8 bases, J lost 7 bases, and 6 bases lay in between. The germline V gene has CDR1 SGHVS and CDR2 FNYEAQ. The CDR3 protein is CASGSNEQFF. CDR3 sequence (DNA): TGTGCCAGCGGGAGTAATGAGCAGTTCTTC.

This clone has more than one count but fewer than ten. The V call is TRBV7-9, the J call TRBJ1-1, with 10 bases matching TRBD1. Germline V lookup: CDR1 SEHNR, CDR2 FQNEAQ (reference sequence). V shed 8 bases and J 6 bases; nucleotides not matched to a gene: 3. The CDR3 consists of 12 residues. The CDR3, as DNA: TGTGCCAGCTTAGGGACAGGGGCTGAAGCTTTCTTT. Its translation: CASLGTGAEAFF.

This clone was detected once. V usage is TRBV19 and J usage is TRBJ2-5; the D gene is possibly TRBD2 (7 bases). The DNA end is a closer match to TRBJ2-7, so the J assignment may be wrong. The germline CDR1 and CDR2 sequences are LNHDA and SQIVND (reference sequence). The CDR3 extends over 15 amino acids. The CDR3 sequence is CASSIQGGETNEQYF. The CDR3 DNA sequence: TGTGCCAGTAGTATCCAAGGGGGGGAGACTAACGAGCAGTACTTC.

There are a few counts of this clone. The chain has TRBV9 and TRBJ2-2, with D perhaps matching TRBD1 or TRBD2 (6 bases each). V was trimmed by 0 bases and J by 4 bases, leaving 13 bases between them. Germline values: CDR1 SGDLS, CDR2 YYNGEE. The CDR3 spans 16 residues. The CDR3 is CASSVEGGGPTGELFF. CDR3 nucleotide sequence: TGTGCCAGCAGCGTAGAGGGGGGCGGTCCCACCGGGGAGCTGTTTTTT.

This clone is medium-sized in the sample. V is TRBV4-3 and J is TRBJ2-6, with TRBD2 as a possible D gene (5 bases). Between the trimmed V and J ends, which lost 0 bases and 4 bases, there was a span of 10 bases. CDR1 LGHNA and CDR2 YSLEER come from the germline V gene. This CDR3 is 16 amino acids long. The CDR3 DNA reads TGCGCCAGCAGCCAAGAAGGAGGAGGAGGGGCCAACGTCCTGACTTTC. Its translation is CASSQEGGGGANVLTF.

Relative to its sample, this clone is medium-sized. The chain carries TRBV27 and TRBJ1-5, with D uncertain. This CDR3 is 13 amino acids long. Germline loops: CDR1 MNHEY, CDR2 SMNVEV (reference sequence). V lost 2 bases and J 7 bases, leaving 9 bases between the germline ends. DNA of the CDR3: TGTGCCAGCAGTTTAATGGGGAAACAGCCCCAGCATTTT. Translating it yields CASSLMGKQPQHF.

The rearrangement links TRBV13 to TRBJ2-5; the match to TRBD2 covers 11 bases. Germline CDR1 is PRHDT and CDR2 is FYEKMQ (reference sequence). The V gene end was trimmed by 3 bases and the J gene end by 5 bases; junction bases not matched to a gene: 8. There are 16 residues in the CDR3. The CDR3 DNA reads TGTGCCAGCAGCTTCTCTAGCGGGGGGACTTGGGAGACCCAGTACTTC. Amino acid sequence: CASSFSSGGTWETQYF.

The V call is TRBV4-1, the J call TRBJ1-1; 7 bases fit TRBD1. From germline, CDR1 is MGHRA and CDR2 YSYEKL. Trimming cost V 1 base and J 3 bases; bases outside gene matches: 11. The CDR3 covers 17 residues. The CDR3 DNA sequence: TGCGCCAGCAGCCAAGGCCCGCAGGGGGAGACGTACACTGAAGCTTTCTTT. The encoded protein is CASSQGPQGETYTEAFF.

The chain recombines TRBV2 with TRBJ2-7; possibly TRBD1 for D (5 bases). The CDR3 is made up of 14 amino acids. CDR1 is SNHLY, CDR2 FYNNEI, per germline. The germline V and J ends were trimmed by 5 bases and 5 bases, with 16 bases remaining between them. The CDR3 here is CASSRTSSNDEQYF. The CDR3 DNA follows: TGTGCCAGCAGTAGGACATCCTCCAACGACGAGCAGTACTTC.

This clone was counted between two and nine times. The CDR3 coding sequence is TGTGCCATCAGTGAGGGGACCATCGATCAGCCCCAGCATTTT. Its protein product is CAISEGTIDQPQHF. The chain is built from TRBV10-3 and TRBJ1-5, with D possibly TRBD1 on 5 matching bases. The CDR3 length is 14 residues. CDR1 and CDR2 from the germline V gene are ENHRY and SYGVKD. V shed 2 bases and J shed 5 bases, with 10 bases lying between them.

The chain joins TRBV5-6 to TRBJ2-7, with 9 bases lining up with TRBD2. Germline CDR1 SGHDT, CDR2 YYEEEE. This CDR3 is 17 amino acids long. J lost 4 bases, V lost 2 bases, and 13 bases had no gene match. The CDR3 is CASSFSAGGPEFYEQYF. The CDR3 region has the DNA TGTGCCAGCAGCTTTTCCGCGGGAGGGCCCGAGTTTTACGAGCAGTACTTC.

In DNA, the CDR3 is TGTGCCGGGAGGACTGATGGCTACACCTTC. The encoded protein is CAGRTDGYTF. J is TRBJ1-2 and V is TRBV6-5; D remains ambiguous. CDR1 and CDR2 from the germline V gene are MNHEY and SVGAGI. The V gene lost 11 bases and the J gene lost 6 bases, with 10 bases spanning the gap. The CDR3 totals 10 residues.

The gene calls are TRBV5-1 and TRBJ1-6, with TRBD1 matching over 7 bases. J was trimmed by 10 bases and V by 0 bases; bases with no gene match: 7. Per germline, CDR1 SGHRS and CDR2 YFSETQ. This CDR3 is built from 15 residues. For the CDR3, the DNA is TGCGCCAGCAGCTTGGTAGCCAGGGGGACATCACCCCTCCACTTT. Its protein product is CASSLVARGTSPLHF.

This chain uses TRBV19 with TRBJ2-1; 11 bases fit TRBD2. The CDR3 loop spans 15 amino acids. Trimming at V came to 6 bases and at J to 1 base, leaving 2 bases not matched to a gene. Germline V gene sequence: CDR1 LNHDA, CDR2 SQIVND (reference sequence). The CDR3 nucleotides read TGTGCCAGTAGGGGGACTAGCGGATCCTACAATGAGCAGTTCTTC. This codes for CASRGTSGSYNEQFF.

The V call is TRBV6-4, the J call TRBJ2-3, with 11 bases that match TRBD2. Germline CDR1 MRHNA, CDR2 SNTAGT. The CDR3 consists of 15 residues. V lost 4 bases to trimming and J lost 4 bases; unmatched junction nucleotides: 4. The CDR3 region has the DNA TGTGCCAGCAGTGTCGTAGCGGGAGGGCCAGATACGCAGTATTTT. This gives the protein CASSVVAGGPDTQYF.

This CDR3 is CASSSGWGSTQYF. CDR3 DNA: TGTGCCAGCAGCTCGGGGTGGGGCAGTACGCAGTATTTT. The genes are TRBV7-6 and TRBJ2-3; D possibly uses TRBD1 or TRBD2 (5 bases each). Trimming took off 4 bases at V and 8 bases at J, with 13 bases between the two ends. Per the germline V gene, CDR1 is SGHVS and CDR2 is FNYEAQ. CDR3 size: 13 residues.